The clone carrying this TCR beta chain was detected only a few times. Its specificity is not known. This specimen comes from a study of CD8 T cells in ankylosing spondylitis. Findings of the study overall: Reported data indicate significant enrichment of disease-linked clones within matched ankylosing spondylitis synovial fluid. Earlier authors reported some of these motif variants in reactive arthritis synovial fluid and blood. Among TCR beta sequences, a motif of about 8 highly homologous variants appeared characteristic of ankylosing spondylitis blood.

This CDR3 contains 15 residues. The germline V gene has CDR1 SGHKS and CDR2 YYEKEE (reference sequence). V lost 0 bases and J 9 bases, leaving 16 bases between the germline ends. In TCRdb, the 5' RACE reads were re-called with MiXCR into one record per CDR3 protein. The profile shows more than 150,000 distinct CDR3 sequences, roughly 13% of them singletons. The TCR originated in a male donor with ankylosing spondylitis or in good health (not recorded which). This chain connects TRBV5-5 to TRBJ2-1; possible D gene TRBD1, 5 bases. The sequencing input was blood, either unsorted or a sorted T cell fraction (not recorded which). CDR3 bases: TGTGCCAGCAGCTTGGATTACATAGGGGAACCTGAGCAGTTCTTC. Translation gives CASSLDYIGEPEQFF.